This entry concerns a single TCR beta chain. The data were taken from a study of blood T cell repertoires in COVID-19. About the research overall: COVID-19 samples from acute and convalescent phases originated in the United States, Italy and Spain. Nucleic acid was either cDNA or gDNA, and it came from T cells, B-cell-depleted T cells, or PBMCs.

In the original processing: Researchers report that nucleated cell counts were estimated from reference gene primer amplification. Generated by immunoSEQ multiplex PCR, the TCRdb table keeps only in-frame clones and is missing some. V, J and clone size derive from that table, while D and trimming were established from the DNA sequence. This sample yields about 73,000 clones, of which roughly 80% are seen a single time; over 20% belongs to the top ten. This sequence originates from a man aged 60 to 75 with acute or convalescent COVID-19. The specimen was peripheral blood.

The CDR3 DNA reads TGTGCCAGCAGTGAGGACAGAACGGGCACCGGGGAGCTGTTTTTT. This gives the protein CASSEDRTGTGELFF. The genes are TRBV2 and TRBJ2-2, with D possibly TRBD1 on 6 matching bases. Trimming left V 3 bases short and J 4 bases short, with 12 bases between. Germline lookup yields CDR1 SNHLY and CDR2 FYNNEI. The CDR3 spans 15 residues.